A selection of T cell receptor beta chains follows, all from one sample in a study of T cell repertoires in cytomegalovirus infection. TCRdb used MiXCR to reprocess the reads, holding one entry per CDR3 protein. The sample yields some 320,000 distinct CDR3 sequences, 9% to 9.5% seen once. Material: PBMCs. These TCRs come from a human donor in good health (CMV status not recorded). Some clones in this sample may be carry-over from other donors' samples. Both conserved end residues are part of each CDR3. A D gene is named only where the DNA matches it firmly. Rows may omit the clone size; those that give it use once, few, many or a size class.

D: TRBD2; V: TRBV7-2; J: TRBJ2-1; size: NA; CDR3: CASSYSGRVGNEQFF; DNA: TGTGCCAGCAGCTATAGCGGGAGAGTAGGCAATGAGCAGTTCTTC
D: NA; V: TRBV6-2/TRBV6-3; J: TRBJ2-5; size: many; CDR3: CAIGGFETQYF; DNA: TGTGCCATAGGGGGATTCGAGACCCAGTACTTC
D: NA; V: TRBV5-6; J: TRBJ2-7; size: few; CDR3: CASSPLSSSYEQYF; DNA: TGTGCCAGCAGCCCGCTGTCCTCATCCTACGAGCAGTACTTC
D: TRBD1; V: TRBV28; J: TRBJ1-5; size: few; CDR3: CASSTLDRDQPQHF; DNA: TGTGCCAGCTCTACCCTGGACAGGGATCAGCCCCAGCATTTT
D: NA; V: TRBV4-3; J: TRBJ2-7; size: many; CDR3: CASSQNEGYEQYF; DNA: TGCGCCAGCAGCCAAAACGAGGGCTACGAGCAGTACTTC
D: NA; V: TRBV20-1; J: TRBJ2-3; size: few; CDR3: CSARTGGTDTQYF; DNA: TGCAGTGCTAGAACCGGGGGCACAGATACGCAGTATTTT
D: NA; V: TRBV7-2; J: TRBJ2-3; size: many; CDR3: CASSIDPGVDTQYF; DNA: TGTGCCAGCAGCATCGACCCGGGAGTCGATACGCAGTATTTT
D: NA; V: TRBV7-9; J: TRBJ2-1; size: few; CDR3: CASSSLRYEQFF; DNA: TGTGCCAGCAGCTCCCTCCGCTATGAGCAGTTCTTC
D: NA; V: TRBV14; J: TRBJ2-7; size: few; CDR3: CASSQESRGEQYF; DNA: TGTGCCAGCAGCCAAGAGTCCAGGGGCGAGCAGTACTTC
D: TRBD2; V: TRBV7-2; J: TRBJ2-3; size: NA; CDR3: CASSSGLAGGPSAQYF; DNA: TGTGCCAGCAGCTCTGGACTAGCGGGGGGGCCAAGCGCGCAGTATTTT